This is a list of T cell receptor beta chains from one sample in a study of beta chain features in type 1 diabetes. This table comes from immunoSEQ multiplex PCR, and its TCRdb copy is limited to in-frame clones, with some not included. Seen here are about 620,000 clones, roughly 15% observed once, and the top ten hold more than 0.08%. Source material: naive CD4+ T cells from blood. The receptor source for this set is a man aged 18-30 years in good health. CDR3s include the opening cysteine and the closing phenylalanine or tryptophan. Fields, in order: CDR3 protein, CDR3 DNA, clone size, J gene, D gene, V gene. A D gene is named only where the DNA matches it firmly. Size tells how often a clone was seen (once, few, many) or the class of an expanded clone, and some rows leave it out.

CASSGGGYNEQFF | TGTGCCAGCAGCGGTGGGGGTTACAATGAGCAGTTCTTC | NA | TRBJ2-1 | NA | TRBV7-2
CASSISGGAVNTQYF | TGCGCCAGCAGCATTAGCGGGGGGGCCGTCAATACGCAGTATTTT | NA | TRBJ2-3 | TRBD2 | TRBV5-1
CASSASYEQYF | TGTGCCAGCAGTGCCTCGTACGAGCAGTACTTC | NA | TRBJ2-7 | NA | TRBV2
CAGQGNNQPQHF | TGTGCCGGACAGGGAAACAATCAGCCCCAGCATTTT | few | TRBJ1-5 | TRBD1 | TRBV28
CASSSTSGGISEQYF | TGTGCCAGCAGCTCGACTAGCGGGGGTATCTCCGAGCAGTACTTC | NA | TRBJ2-7 | TRBD2 | TRBV7-3
CASSQTRTGMMRYNEQFF | TGTGCCAGCAGCCAAACCAGGACAGGGATGATGCGTTACAATGAGCAGTTCTTC | few | TRBJ2-1 | TRBD1 | TRBV7-9
CASIEGFTGELFF | TGCGCCAGCATAGAGGGATTCACCGGGGAGCTGTTTTTT | few | TRBJ2-2 | NA | TRBV5-1
CASSVEGSNQPQHF | TGTGCCAGCAGCGTAGAAGGGAGCAATCAGCCCCAGCATTTT | NA | TRBJ1-5 | NA | TRBV9
CASSSSGGAQSKQYF | TGTGCCAGCAGCTCTAGCGGGGGGGCTCAATCTAAGCAGTACTTC | NA | TRBJ2-7 | TRBD2 | TRBV7-2
CASNPDRSSYEQYF | TGTGCCAGTAACCCGGACAGGAGCTCCTACGAGCAGTACTTC | NA | TRBJ2-7 | TRBD1 | TRBV19
CASSILAGGSSYEQYF | TGTGCCAGTAGTATACTAGCGGGAGGCAGCTCCTACGAGCAGTACTTC | few | TRBJ2-7 | TRBD2 | TRBV19
CASSLGGTVAEAFF | TGTGCCAGCAGCTTAGGGGGGACGGTCGCTGAAGCTTTCTTT | few | TRBJ1-1 | NA | TRBV7-6
CTSPSNRRGAGEQYF | TGCACCAGCCCCAGCAATAGGCGGGGGGCTGGCGAGCAGTACTTC | NA | TRBJ2-7 | NA | TRBV1
CASSGEQGGYGYTF | TGTGCCAGCAGTGGGGAACAGGGGGGATATGGCTACACCTTC | NA | TRBJ1-2 | TRBD1 | TRBV2
CAISRSSYEQYF | TGTGCCATCAGTAGGAGCTCCTACGAGCAGTACTTC | few | TRBJ2-7 | NA | TRBV10-3
CASRSDRGAEAFF | TGTGCCAGCAGATCCGACAGGGGCGCTGAAGCTTTCTTT | NA | TRBJ1-1 | TRBD1 | TRBV28
CASSLVHYEQYF | TGTGCCAGCAGCTTAGTCCACTACGAGCAGTACTTC | few | TRBJ2-7 | NA | TRBV7-2
CASMGAANQPQHF | TGTGCCAGCATGGGGGCGGCCAATCAGCCCCAGCATTTT | few | TRBJ1-5 | NA | TRBV6-6
CASSSHRTSGYAQSQETQYF | TGTGCCAGCAGTTCCCACAGGACTAGCGGATACGCCCAGTCCCAAGAGACCCAGTACTTC | NA | TRBJ2-5 | TRBD2 | TRBV27
CASSPEEVQYF | TGTGCCAGCTCACCTGAAGAAGTGCAGTACTTC | NA | TRBJ2-7 | NA | TRBV18
CASSETRGNGYTF | TGTGCCAGCAGCGAAACCAGGGGAAACGGCTACACCTTC | NA | TRBJ1-2 | NA | TRBV13
CAWSVKRQLNEKLFF | TGTGCCTGGAGTGTAAAGAGACAGCTAAATGAAAAACTGTTTTTT | few | TRBJ1-4 | NA | TRBV30
CASSRLAGDYGYTF | TGCGCCAGCAGCCGACTGGCGGGAGACTATGGCTACACCTTC | NA | TRBJ1-2 | NA | TRBV5-1
CASSFFPDTQYF | TGTGCCAGCAGCTTTTTCCCAGATACGCAGTATTTT | NA | TRBJ2-3 | NA | TRBV7-2
CAWRKPAGQGSEKLFF | TGTGCCTGGAGAAAACCCGCGGGACAGGGGAGTGAAAAACTGTTTTTT | few | TRBJ1-4 | TRBD1 | TRBV30
CSVEGGREAYGYTF | TGCAGCGTTGAAGGGGGCAGGGAGGCCTATGGCTACACCTTC | NA | TRBJ1-2 | NA | TRBV29-1
CASSLDLGGTYSYNSPLHF | TGTGCCAGCAGCTTAGATCTGGGCGGAACCTACTCCTATAATTCACCCCTCCACTTT | NA | TRBJ1-6 | NA | TRBV11-2
CSAVSYEQYF | TGCAGCGCAGTCTCCTACGAGCAGTACTTC | few | TRBJ2-7 | NA | TRBV20-1
CASSFVRKGQGAEAFF | TGTGCCAGCAGTTTTGTAAGGAAAGGACAGGGCGCTGAAGCTTTCTTT | NA | TRBJ1-1 | TRBD1 | TRBV28
CASSPRTGQETQYF | TGTGCCAGCAGCCCTCGGACAGGACAAGAGACCCAGTACTTC | few | TRBJ2-5 | TRBD1 | TRBV7-2
CASSLDRANGELFF | TGCGCCAGCAGTCTAGACAGGGCTAACGGGGAGCTGTTTTTT | NA | TRBJ2-2 | TRBD1 | TRBV5-1
CASSVLGEETQYF | TGTGCCAGCAGTGTATTAGGGGAAGAGACCCAGTACTTC | NA | TRBJ2-5 | NA | TRBV2
CASSPRGQLEGEKLFF | TGTGCCAGCAGCCCGCGAGGGCAGCTCGAAGGTGAAAAACTGTTTTTT | NA | TRBJ1-4 | NA | TRBV4-2